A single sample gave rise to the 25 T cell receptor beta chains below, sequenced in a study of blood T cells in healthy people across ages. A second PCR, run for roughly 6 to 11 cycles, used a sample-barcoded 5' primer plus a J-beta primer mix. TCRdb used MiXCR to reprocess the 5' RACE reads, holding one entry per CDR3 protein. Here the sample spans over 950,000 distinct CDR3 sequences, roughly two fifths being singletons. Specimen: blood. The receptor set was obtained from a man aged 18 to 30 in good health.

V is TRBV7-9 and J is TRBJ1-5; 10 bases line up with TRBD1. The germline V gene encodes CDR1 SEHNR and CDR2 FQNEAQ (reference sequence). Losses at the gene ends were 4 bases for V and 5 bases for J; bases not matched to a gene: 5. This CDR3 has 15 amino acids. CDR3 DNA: TGTGCCAGCAGCTCATGGACAGGGGGGGATCAGCCCCAGCATTTT. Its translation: CASSSWTGGDQPQHF.

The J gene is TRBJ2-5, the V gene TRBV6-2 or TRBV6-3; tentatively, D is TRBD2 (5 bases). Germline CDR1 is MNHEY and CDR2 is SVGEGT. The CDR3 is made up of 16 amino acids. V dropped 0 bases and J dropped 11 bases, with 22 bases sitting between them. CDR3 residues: CASSYSFIGNLNEQYF. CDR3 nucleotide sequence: TGTGCCAGCAGTTACTCTTTTATCGGGAATCTCAATGAGCAGTACTTC.

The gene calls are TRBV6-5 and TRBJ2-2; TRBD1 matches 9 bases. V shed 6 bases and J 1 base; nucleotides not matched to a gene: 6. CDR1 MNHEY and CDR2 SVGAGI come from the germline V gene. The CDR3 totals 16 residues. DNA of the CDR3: TGTGCCAGCAGCCACAGGGGGCTAGGGAACACCGGGGAGCTGTTTTTT. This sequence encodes CASSHRGLGNTGELFF.

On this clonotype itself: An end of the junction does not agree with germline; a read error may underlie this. In DNA, the CDR3 is TGTGCCAGCAGTTTAATGGGGAGCTCCTACAATGAGCAGTTCTTC. Its protein product is CASSLMGSSYNEQFF. V is TRBV5-1 and J is TRBJ2-1; tentatively, D is TRBD2 (5 bases). Per germline, CDR1 SGHRS and CDR2 YFSETQ. CDR3 size: 15 residues.

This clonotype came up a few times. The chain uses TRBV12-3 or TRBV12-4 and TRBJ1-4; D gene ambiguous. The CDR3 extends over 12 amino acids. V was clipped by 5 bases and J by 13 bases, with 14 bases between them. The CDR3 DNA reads TGTGCCAGCAGTCTGGGTAACTGGAGACTGTTTTTT. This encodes CASSLGNWRLFF.

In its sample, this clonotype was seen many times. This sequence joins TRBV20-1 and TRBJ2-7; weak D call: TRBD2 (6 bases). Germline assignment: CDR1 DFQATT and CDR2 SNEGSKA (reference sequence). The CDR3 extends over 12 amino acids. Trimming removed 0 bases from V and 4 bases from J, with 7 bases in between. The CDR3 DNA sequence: TGCAGTGCTAGAGACCGGGGGTACGAGCAGTACTTC. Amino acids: CSARDRGYEQYF.

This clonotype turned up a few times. CDR3 in amino acids: CASSVGTTNNEQFF. CDR3 nucleotide sequence: TGCGCCAGCAGCGTGGGTACTACGAACAATGAGCAGTTCTTC. The rearrangement links TRBV5-1 to TRBJ2-1, with unresolved D. The germline V gene has CDR1 SGHRS and CDR2 YFSETQ. V dropped 4 bases and J dropped 5 bases, with 13 bases sitting between them. The CDR3 spans 14 residues.

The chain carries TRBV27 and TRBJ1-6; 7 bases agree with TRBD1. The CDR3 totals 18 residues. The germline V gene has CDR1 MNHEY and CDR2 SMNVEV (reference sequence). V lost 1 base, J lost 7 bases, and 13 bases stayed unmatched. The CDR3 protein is CASSLYPNNRGKNSPLHF. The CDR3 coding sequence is TGTGCCAGCAGTTTATACCCGAACAACAGGGGTAAGAATTCACCCCTCCACTTT.

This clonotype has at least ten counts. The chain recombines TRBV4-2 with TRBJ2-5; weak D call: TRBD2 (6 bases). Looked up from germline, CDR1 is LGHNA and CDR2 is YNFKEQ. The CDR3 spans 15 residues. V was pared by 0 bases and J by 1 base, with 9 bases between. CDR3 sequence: CASSQDRAGQETQYF. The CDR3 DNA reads TGTGCCAGCAGCCAAGATAGAGCGGGCCAAGAGACCCAGTACTTC.

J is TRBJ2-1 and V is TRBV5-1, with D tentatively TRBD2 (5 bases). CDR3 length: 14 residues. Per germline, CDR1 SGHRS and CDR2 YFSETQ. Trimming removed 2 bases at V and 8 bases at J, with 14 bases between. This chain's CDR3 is CASSLDGAEDEQFF. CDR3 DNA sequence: TGCGCCAGCAGCTTAGACGGCGCGGAGGATGAGCAGTTCTTC.

The CDR3 DNA reads as TGCAGTGCTAGAGATGGGGTGAGTCATCAGCCCCAGCATTTT. This encodes CSARDGVSHQPQHF. V and J are TRBV20-1 and TRBJ1-5; D is unresolved. The V end lost 0 bases, the J end lost 5 bases, and 11 bases lay between the germline ends. Looked up from germline, CDR1 is DFQATT and CDR2 is SNEGSKA (reference sequence). The CDR3 runs to 14 residues.

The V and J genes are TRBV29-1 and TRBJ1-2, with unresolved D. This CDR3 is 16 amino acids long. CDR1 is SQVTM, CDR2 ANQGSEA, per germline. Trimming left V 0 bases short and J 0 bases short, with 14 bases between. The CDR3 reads CSVEESSSRSNYGYTF. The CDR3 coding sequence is TGCAGCGTTGAAGAGAGCTCATCTAGATCTAACTATGGCTACACCTTC.

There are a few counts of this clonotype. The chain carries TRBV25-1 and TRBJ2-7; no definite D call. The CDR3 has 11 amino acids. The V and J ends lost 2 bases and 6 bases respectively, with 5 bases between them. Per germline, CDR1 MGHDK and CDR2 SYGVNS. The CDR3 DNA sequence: TGTGCCAGCAGTGAAGGTTCCGAGCAGTACTTC. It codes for CASSEGSEQYF.

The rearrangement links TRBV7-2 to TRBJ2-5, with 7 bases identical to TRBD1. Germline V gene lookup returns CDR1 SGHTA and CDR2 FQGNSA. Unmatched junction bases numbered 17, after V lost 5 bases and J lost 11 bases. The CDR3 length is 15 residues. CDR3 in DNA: TGTGCCAGCAGCCCCTCCGTTGACAGGGTCAATGAGCAGTACTTC. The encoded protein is CASSPSVDRVNEQYF.

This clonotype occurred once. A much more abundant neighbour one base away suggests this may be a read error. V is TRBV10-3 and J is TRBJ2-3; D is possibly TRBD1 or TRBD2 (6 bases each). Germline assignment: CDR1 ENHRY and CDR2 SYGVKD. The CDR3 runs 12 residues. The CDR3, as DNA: TGTGCCATCACCGGGGGCACAGATGCGCAGTATTTT. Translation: CAITGGTDAQYF.

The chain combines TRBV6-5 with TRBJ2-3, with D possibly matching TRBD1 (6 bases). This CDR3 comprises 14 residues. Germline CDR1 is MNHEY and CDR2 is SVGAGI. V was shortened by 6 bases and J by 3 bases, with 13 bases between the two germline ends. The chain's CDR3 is CASSRGRATDTQYF. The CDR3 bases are TGTGCCAGCAGCAGGGGACGAGCGACAGATACGCAGTATTTT.

CDR3 DNA sequence: TGTGCCAGCAGTGATCAAGGACACTACGAGCAGTACTTC. This codes for CASSDQGHYEQYF. The chain recombines TRBV25-1 with TRBJ2-5, with D perhaps matching TRBD1 (5 bases). Matching the DNA end better, TRBJ2-7 makes the J call doubtful. The CDR3 is made up of 13 amino acids. CDR1 and CDR2 from the germline V gene are MGHDK and SYGVNS.

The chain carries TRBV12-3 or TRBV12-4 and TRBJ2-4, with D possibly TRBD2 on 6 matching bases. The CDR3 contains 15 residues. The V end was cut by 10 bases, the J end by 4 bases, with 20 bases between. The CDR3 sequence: CANSISDGGKNIQYF. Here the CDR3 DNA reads TGTGCCAACAGCATTAGCGACGGGGGTAAAAACATTCAGTACTTC.

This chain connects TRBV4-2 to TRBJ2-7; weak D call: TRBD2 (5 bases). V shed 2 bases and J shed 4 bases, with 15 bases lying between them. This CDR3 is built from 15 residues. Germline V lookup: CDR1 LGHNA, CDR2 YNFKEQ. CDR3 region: CASSQQSLGDYEQYF. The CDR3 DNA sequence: TGTGCCAGCAGCCAACAATCCCTGGGAGATTACGAGCAGTACTTC.

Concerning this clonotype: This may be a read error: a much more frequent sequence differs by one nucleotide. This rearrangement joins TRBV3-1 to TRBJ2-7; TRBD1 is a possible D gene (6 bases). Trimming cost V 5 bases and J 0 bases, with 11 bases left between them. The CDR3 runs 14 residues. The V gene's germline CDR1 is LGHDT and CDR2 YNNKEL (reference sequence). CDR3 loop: CASSVRQVSYEQYF. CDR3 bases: TGTGCCAGCAGCGTAAGACAGGTCTCCTACGAGCAGTACTTC.

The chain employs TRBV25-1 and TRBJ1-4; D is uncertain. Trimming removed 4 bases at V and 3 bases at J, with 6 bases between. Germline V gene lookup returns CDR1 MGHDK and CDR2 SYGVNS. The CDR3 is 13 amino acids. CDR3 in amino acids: CASSGLANEKLFF. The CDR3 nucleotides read TGTGCCAGCAGTGGTTTGGCTAATGAAAAACTGTTTTTT. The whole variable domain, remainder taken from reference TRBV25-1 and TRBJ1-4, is EADIYQTPRYLVIGTGKKITLECSQTMGHDKMYWYQQDPGMELHLIHYSYGVNSTEKGDLSSESTVSRIRTEHFPLTLESARPSHTSQYLCASSGLANEKLFFGSGTQLSVL.

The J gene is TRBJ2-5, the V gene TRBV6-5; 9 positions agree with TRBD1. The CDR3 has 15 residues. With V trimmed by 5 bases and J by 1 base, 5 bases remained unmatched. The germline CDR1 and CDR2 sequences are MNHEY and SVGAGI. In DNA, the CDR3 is TGTGCCAGCAGTGAGGGACAGGGCGGCCAAGAGACCCAGTACTTC. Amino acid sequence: CASSEGQGGQETQYF.

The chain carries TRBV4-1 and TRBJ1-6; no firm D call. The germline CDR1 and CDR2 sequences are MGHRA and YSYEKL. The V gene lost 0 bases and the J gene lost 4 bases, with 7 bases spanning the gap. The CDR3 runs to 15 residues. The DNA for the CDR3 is TGCGCCAGCAGCCAAGACGGCCAGTATAATTCACCCCTCCACTTT. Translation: CASSQDGQYNSPLHF.

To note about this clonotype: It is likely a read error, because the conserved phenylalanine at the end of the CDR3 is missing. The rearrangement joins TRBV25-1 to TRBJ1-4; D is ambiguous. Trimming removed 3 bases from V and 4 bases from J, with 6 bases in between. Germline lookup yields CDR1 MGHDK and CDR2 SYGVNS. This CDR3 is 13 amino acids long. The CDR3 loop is CASSEENNEKLFL. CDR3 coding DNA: TGTGCCAGCAGTGAGGAGAATAATGAAAAACTGTTTCTT.

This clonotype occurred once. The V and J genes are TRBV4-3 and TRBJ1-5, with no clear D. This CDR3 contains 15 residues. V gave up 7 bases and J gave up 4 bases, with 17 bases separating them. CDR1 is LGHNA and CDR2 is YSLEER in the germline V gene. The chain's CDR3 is CASNPDRARNQPQHF. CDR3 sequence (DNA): TGCGCCAGCAACCCAGACCGGGCTAGAAATCAGCCCCAGCATTTT.